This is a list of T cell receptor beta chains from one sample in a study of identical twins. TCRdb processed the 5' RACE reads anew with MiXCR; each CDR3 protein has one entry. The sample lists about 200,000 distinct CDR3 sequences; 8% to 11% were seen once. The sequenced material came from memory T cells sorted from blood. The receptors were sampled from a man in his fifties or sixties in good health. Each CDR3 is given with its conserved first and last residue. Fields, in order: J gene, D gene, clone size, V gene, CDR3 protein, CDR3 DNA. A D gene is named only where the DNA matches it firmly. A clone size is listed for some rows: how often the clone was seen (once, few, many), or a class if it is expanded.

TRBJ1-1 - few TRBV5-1 CASSWDGLNTEAFF TGCGCCAGCAGCTGGGACGGGTTGAACACTGAAGCTTTCTTT
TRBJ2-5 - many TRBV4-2 CASSQEGLADQETQYF TGTGCCAGCAGCCAAGAGGGGTTAGCCGATCAAGAGACCCAGTACTTC
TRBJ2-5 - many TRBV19 CASSIRTGETQYF TGTGCCAGTAGTATCCGGACGGGGGAGACCCAGTACTTC
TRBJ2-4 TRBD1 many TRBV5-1 CASSLAPGQGVYIQYF TGCGCCAGCAGCTTGGCCCCGGGACAGGGGGTTTACATTCAGTACTTC
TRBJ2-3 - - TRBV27 CASSWGAQGSTQYF TGTGCCAGCAGTTGGGGAGCACAGGGCAGCACGCAGTATTTT
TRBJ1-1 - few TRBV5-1 CASSLSGGRNPEAFF TGCGCCAGCAGCTTGAGCGGAGGACGTAACCCTGAAGCTTTCTTT
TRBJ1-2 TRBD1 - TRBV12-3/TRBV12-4 CASSRRTGSLGYTF TGTGCCAGCAGCCGAAGGACAGGGAGTCTTGGCTACACCTTC
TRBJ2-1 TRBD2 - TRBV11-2 CASSLVVAVAGGAYNEQFF TGTGCCAGCAGCTTAGTGGTGGCGGTAGCGGGGGGGGCCTACAATGAGCAGTTCTTC
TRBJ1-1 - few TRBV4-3 CASSQETGPPAEAFF TGCGCCAGCAGCCAAGAAACAGGGCCCCCGGCTGAAGCTTTCTTT
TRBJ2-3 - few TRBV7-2 CASRKAGGQGTQYF TGTGCCAGCAGGAAGGCGGGAGGACAGGGTACGCAGTATTTT
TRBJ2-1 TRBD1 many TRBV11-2 CASSLDRGSYNEQFF TGTGCCAGCAGCCTGGACAGGGGGTCTTACAATGAGCAGTTCTTC
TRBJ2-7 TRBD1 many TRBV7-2 CASSLGTGMGEQYF TGTGCCAGCAGCCTAGGGACAGGGATGGGGGAGCAGTACTTC
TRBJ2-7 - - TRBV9 CASGVRGGEQYF TGTGCCAGCGGCGTAAGGGGGGGCGAGCAGTACTTC
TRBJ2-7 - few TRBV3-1 CASSHGIGVSYEQYF TGTGCCAGCAGCCATGGCATAGGGGTGAGCTACGAGCAGTACTTC
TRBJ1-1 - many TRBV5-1 CASASGWGPEAFF TGCGCCAGCGCCTCTGGTTGGGGCCCTGAAGCTTTCTTT
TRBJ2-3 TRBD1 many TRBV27 CASSPRRTGADTQYF TGTGCCAGCAGCCCCCGTCGGACAGGGGCAGATACGCAGTATTTT
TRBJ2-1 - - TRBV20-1 CSAIKPGHFEQFF TGCAGTGCCATAAAGCCGGGACATTTCGAGCAGTTCTTC
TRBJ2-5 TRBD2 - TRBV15 CATSSELAGGSETQYF TGTGCCACCAGCTCAGAACTAGCGGGGGGTTCTGAGACCCAGTACTTC
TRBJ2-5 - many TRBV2 CASRWDRSGGGETQYF TGTGCCAGCAGGTGGGACCGGTCCGGTGGGGGGGAGACCCAGTACTTC
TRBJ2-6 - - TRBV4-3 CASSQEGHTSGANVLTF TGCGCCAGCAGCCAAGAAGGACACACCTCTGGGGCCAACGTCCTGACTTTC
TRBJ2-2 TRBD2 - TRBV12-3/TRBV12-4 CASRAGLAGINTGELFF TGTGCCAGCAGGGCGGGACTAGCGGGAATAAACACCGGGGAGCTGTTTTTT
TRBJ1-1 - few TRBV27 CASSPIGTQDAFF TGTGCCAGCAGTCCTATCGGGACACAGGATGCTTTCTTT
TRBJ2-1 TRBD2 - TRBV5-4 CASSPTTSSRAEQFF TGTGCCAGCAGCCCCACGACTAGCTCGAGGGCGGAGCAGTTCTTC
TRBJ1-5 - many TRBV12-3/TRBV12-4 CASSSRGPQHF TGTGCCAGCAGTTCCAGGGGGCCCCAGCATTTT
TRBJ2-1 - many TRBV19 CASSNSGGNEQFF TGTGCCAGTAGCAACAGTGGGGGCAATGAGCAGTTCTTC
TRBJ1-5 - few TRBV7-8 CASSFDSRNQPQHF TGTGCCAGCAGCTTTGACAGTAGAAATCAGCCCCAGCATTTT
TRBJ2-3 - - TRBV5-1 CASSLVPKREDTQYF TGCGCCAGCAGCTTGGTACCGAAAAGGGAAGATACGCAGTATTTT
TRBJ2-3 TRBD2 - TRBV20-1 CSAVAGAGPDTQYF TGCAGTGCCGTAGCGGGAGCGGGGCCAGATACGCAGTATTTT
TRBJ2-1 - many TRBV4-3 CASSQDRPYEQFF TGCGCCAGCAGCCAAGATCGCCCTTATGAGCAGTTCTTC
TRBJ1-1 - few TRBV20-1 CSARDPWGGMNTEAFF TGCAGTGCTAGGGACCCTTGGGGGGGGATGAACACTGAAGCTTTCTTT
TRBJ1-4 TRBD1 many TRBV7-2 CASSWGQHNEKLFF TGTGCCAGCAGCTGGGGACAGCATAATGAAAAACTGTTTTTT
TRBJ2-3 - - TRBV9 CASSVGRSDTQYF TGTGCCAGCAGCGTAGGACGGTCAGATACGCAGTATTTT
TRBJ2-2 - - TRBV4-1 CASSQGRLSGRWTGELFF TGCGCCAGCAGCCAAGGTCGGCTTAGCGGTAGATGGACCGGGGAGCTGTTTTTT
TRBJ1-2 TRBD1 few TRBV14 CASSQDQGGYGYTF TGTGCCAGCAGCCAAGATCAGGGGGGATATGGCTACACCTTC
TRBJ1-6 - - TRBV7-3 CASSLSEAGLNSPLHF TGTGCCAGCAGCTTATCTGAGGCAGGGCTTAATTCACCCCTCCACTTT
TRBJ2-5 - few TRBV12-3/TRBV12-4 CASSLGEAETQYF TGTGCCAGCAGTTTGGGGGAGGCAGAGACCCAGTACTTC
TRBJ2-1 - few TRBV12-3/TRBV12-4 CASSPPGPHGQFF TGTGCCAGCAGTCCCCCCGGACCACACGGGCAGTTCTTC
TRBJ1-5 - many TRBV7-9 CASSLEGRPQHF TGTGCCAGCAGCTTAGAGGGACGACCCCAGCATTTT
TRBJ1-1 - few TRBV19 CASNAGLGTEAFF TGTGCCAGTAATGCGGGGCTGGGCACTGAAGCTTTCTTT
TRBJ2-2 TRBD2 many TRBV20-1 CSARDAGLANTGELFF TGCAGTGCTAGAGATGCGGGACTAGCGAACACCGGGGAGCTGTTTTTT
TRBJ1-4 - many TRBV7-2 CASSSQQTHNEKLFF TGTGCCAGCAGCTCCCAACAGACGCATAATGAAAAACTGTTTTTT
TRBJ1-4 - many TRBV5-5 CASSFLSGTNEKLFF TGTGCCAGCAGCTTTTTATCGGGGACTAATGAAAAACTGTTTTTT
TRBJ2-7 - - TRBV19 CASRQGAGYEQYF TGTGCCAGTAGGCAGGGTGCTGGTTACGAGCAGTACTTC
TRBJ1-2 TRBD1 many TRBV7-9 CASSLVGQRAYYGYTF TGTGCCAGCAGCTTAGTGGGACAGAGAGCTTACTATGGCTACACCTTC
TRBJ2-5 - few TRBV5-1 CASSWQGGQETQYF TGCGCCAGCAGCTGGCAGGGCGGACAAGAGACCCAGTACTTC
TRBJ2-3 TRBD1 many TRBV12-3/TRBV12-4 CASSPWTGGFDNTQYF TGTGCCAGCAGTCCCTGGACAGGGGGCTTTGATAATACGCAGTATTTT
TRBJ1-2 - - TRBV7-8 CASSKTGQLYGYTF TGTGCCAGCAGCAAAACCGGACAGCTCTATGGCTACACCTTC
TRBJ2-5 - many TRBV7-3 CASSLIGGVETQYF TGTGCCAGCAGCTTAATTGGTGGGGTAGAGACCCAGTACTTC
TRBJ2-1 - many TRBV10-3 CAISESGTTDEQFF TGTGCCATCAGTGAGTCGGGGACCACCGATGAGCAGTTCTTC
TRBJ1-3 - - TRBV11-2 CASSEGSGNTIYF TGTGCCAGCAGCGAAGGCTCTGGAAACACCATATATTTT
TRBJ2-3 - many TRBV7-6 CASSSGQATDTQYF TGTGCCAGCAGCTCAGGACAAGCCACAGATACGCAGTATTTT
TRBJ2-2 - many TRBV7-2 CASSLLTGELFF TGTGCCAGCAGCTTACTCACCGGGGAGCTGTTTTTT
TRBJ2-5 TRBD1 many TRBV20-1 CSAKGTGDVETQYF TGCAGTGCTAAAGGGACAGGGGACGTCGAGACCCAGTACTTC
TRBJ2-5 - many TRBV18 CASSPIRETQYF TGTGCCAGCTCACCGATCCGGGAGACCCAGTACTTC
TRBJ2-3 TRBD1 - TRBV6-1 CASSPWDRVSDTQYF TGTGCCAGCAGTCCGTGGGACAGGGTTTCAGATACGCAGTATTTT
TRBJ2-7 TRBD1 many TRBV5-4 CASSAGTGPTYEQYF TGTGCCAGCAGCGCCGGGACAGGACCCACCTACGAGCAGTACTTC
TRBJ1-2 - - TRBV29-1 CSADSNYGYTF TGCAGCGCCGACAGTAACTATGGCTACACCTTC
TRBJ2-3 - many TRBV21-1 CASSKFIGSGGATDTQYF TGTGCCAGCAGCAAGTTCATCGGGAGCGGGGGGGCCACAGATACGCAGTATTTT
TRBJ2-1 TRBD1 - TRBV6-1 CASSPRTGPSNEQFF TGTGCCAGCAGTCCCAGGACAGGTCCCTCCAATGAGCAGTTCTTC